The 21 T cell receptor beta chains below come from one sample, sequenced in a study of metastatic and nonmetastatic thyroid tumors. Thyroid surgery took place with no prior treatment in any patient. MiXCR reprocessed the PCR reads for TCRdb. The table lists around 50,000 clones, 25% to 35% of them singletons, with around 15% in the top ten. The source material was blood. These receptors were collected from a female donor with papillary thyroid cancer or a benign thyroid nodule (not recorded which). Some clones in this sample may be carry-over from other donors' samples.

The rearrangement links TRBV28 to TRBJ2-3; TRBD2 matches at 8 bases. From germline, CDR1 is MDHEN and CDR2 SYDVKM. The J segment lost 6 bases and the V segment lost 5 bases, leaving 13 bases of the junction unmatched. The CDR3 spans 16 residues. CDR3 in amino acids: CASSLPSPAGVDTQYF. The CDR3 DNA reads as TGTGCCAGCAGTCTCCCCTCGCCAGCGGGAGTCGATACGCAGTATTTT.

The rearrangement links TRBV18 to TRBJ2-2, with 8 bases fitting TRBD1. The germline CDR1 and CDR2 sequences are KGHSH and LQKENI. Germline trimming cut 3 bases from V and 1 base from J; bases unmatched to any gene: 4. The CDR3 totals 16 residues. CDR3: CASSPPGTGNTGELFF. The CDR3 DNA reads as TGTGCCAGCTCACCCCCCGGGACAGGGAACACCGGGGAGCTGTTTTTT. The variable domain in full, with the rest retrieved from reference TRBV18 and TRBJ2-2, is NAGVMQNPRHLVRRRGQEARLRCSPMKGHSHVYWYRQLPEEGLKFMVYLQKENIIDESGMPKERFSAEFPKEGPSILRIQQVVRGDSAAYFCASSPPGTGNTGELFFGEGSRLTVL.

The chain combines TRBV20-1 with TRBJ2-1; 9 positions match TRBD2. Germline V gene data show CDR1 as DFQATT and CDR2 as SNEGSKA (reference sequence). With V trimmed by 3 bases and J by 3 bases, 3 bases remained unmatched. The CDR3 has 14 residues. CDR3 protein: CSARTSGIYNEQFF. CDR3 sequence (DNA): TGCAGTGCTAGGACTAGCGGAATCTACAATGAGCAGTTCTTC.

The CDR3 DNA reads as TGTGCCAGCTCCTTTCTGGGGGAAGAGCAGTACTTC. Amino acids: CASSFLGEEQYF. The chain joins TRBV19 to TRBJ2-7; D possibly matches TRBD1 or TRBD2 (5 bases each). CDR3 size: 12 residues. Trimming pared 9 bases from V and 7 bases from J, leaving 16 bases between. Germline-derived CDR1 and CDR2 are LNHDA and SQIVND (reference sequence).

The chain is built from TRBV20-1 and TRBJ1-2, with D hard to call. This CDR3 spans 16 amino acids. Germline lookup yields CDR1 DFQATT and CDR2 SNEGSKA (reference sequence). Trimming pared 3 bases from V and 2 bases from J, leaving 19 bases between. The CDR3: CSASGLTKGRNYGYTF. The CDR3 DNA reads as TGCAGTGCTAGTGGCCTTACTAAGGGAAGAAACTATGGCTACACCTTC.

The CDR3 reads CASSLGLVGYNEQFF. The CDR3 nucleotides are TGTGCCAGCAGCTTGGGACTAGTCGGCTACAATGAGCAGTTCTTC. J is TRBJ2-1 and V is TRBV7-3; 8 bases map to TRBD2. This CDR3 region has 15 residues. CDR1 SGHTA and CDR2 FQGTGA come from the germline V gene. V lost 3 bases and J lost 3; bases outside the gene matches: 4.

The chain couples TRBV6-1 to TRBJ2-2, with 7 bases matching TRBD2. V lost 4 bases and J lost 5; bases outside the gene matches: 10. The germline gives CDR1 MNHNS, CDR2 SASEGT. The CDR3 is 16 residues long. The CDR3 loop is CASSAWGGSLTGELFF. CDR3 sequence (DNA): TGTGCCAGCAGTGCCTGGGGCGGGAGTTTGACCGGGGAGCTGTTTTTT.

The chain joins TRBV28 to TRBJ2-5; TRBD2 aligns across 8 bases. Germline CDR1 and CDR2: MDHEN and SYDVKM. CDR3 length equals 15 residues. Trimming took 2 bases from V and 7 from J; bases not matched to a gene: 9. In nucleotides, the CDR3 is TGTGCCAGCAGTTTACAAAGCGGGAGAGGATCGACCCAGTACTTC. Its protein product is CASSLQSGRGSTQYF. Variable domain in full (rest from reference TRBV28 and TRBJ2-5): DVKVTQSSRYLVKRTGEKVFLECVQDMDHENMFWYRQDPGLGLRLIYFSYDVKMKEKGDIPEGYSVSREKKERFSLILESASTNQTSMYLCASSLQSGRGSTQYFGPGTRLLVL.

The genes are TRBV7-3 and TRBJ2-7; D is ambiguous. The CDR3 consists of 11 residues. Germline loops: CDR1 SGHTA, CDR2 FQGTGA. Trimming stripped 2 bases from V and 4 bases from J, with 3 bases between. DNA of the CDR3: TGTGCCAGCAGCTTACCTTACGAGCAGTACTTC. Amino acid sequence: CASSLPYEQYF.

This rearrangement joins TRBV2 to TRBJ2-2, with unresolved D. Germline values: CDR1 SNHLY, CDR2 FYNNEI. V lost 6 bases, J lost 7 bases, and 15 bases lay in between. The length of the CDR3 is 14 residues. The CDR3 coding sequence is TGTGCCAGCAGGGCCTTGACCACGGGCGGGGAGCTGTTTTTT. Its translation is CASRALTTGGELFF.

This clone has just a few counts. The gene calls are TRBV19 and TRBJ1-2; D not certain. Trimming stripped 8 bases from V and 4 bases from J, with 14 bases between. This CDR3 spans 13 amino acids. The germline gives CDR1 LNHDA, CDR2 SQIVND (reference sequence). CDR3 DNA: TGTGCCAGTTCGGGTCCCTGGGGCTATGGCTACACCTTC. This encodes CASSGPWGYGYTF. Based on the CDR3 plus reference TRBV19 and TRBJ1-2, the full variable domain is DGGITQSPKYLFRKEGQNVTLSCEQNLNHDAMYWYRQDPGQGLRLIYYSQIVNDFQKGDIAEGYSVSREKKESFPLTVTSAQKNPTAFYLCASSGPWGYGYTFGSGTRLTVV.

CDR3 sequence reads: CSARATLGRYNEQFF. Written as DNA, the CDR3 is TGCAGTGCTAGAGCAACTCTAGGCCGCTACAATGAGCAGTTCTTC. This chain connects TRBV20-1 to TRBJ2-1; D not resolved. The CDR3 runs to 15 residues. Germline values: CDR1 DFQATT, CDR2 SNEGSKA (reference sequence). V dropped 1 base and J dropped 3 bases, with 13 bases sitting between them.

The J gene is TRBJ2-1, the V gene TRBV20-1; D may be TRBD1 or TRBD2 (5 bases each). The CDR3 extends over 11 amino acids. Trimming pared 4 bases from V and 6 bases from J, leaving 7 bases between. CDR1 is DFQATT and CDR2 is SNEGSKA in the germline V gene (reference sequence). CDR3 protein: CSATGTNEQFF. CDR3 DNA sequence: TGCAGTGCTACAGGGACCAATGAGCAGTTCTTC.

This clone showed up just once. The chain uses TRBV7-9 and TRBJ2-1; 10 nucleotides line up with TRBD2. This CDR3 is 14 amino acids long. V shed 9 bases and J 7 bases; nucleotides not matched to a gene: 9. Germline values: CDR1 SEHNR, CDR2 FQNEAQ (reference sequence). CDR3 loop: CASVETSGPNEQFF. CDR3 DNA sequence: TGTGCCAGTGTGGAGACTAGCGGGCCGAATGAGCAGTTCTTC.

This clone was found many times. The gene calls are TRBV11-2 and TRBJ1-1; 7 positions agree with TRBD1. Looked up from germline, CDR1 is SGHAT and CDR2 is FQNNGV. The V segment lost 0 bases and the J segment 11 bases; nucleotides outside the gene matches: 6. This CDR3 is built from 13 residues. The CDR3 spells CASSLETGARAFF. In nucleotides, the CDR3 is TGTGCCAGCAGCTTAGAAACAGGGGCGCGTGCTTTCTTT. Variable domain in full (rest from reference TRBV11-2 and TRBJ1-1): EAGVAQSPRYKIIEKRQSVAFWCNPISGHATLYWYQQILGQGPKLLIQFQNNGVVDDSQLPKDRFSAERLKGVDSTLKIQPAKLEDSAVYLCASSLETGARAFFGQGTRLTVV.

V usage is TRBV20-1 and J usage is TRBJ2-1; 9 bases align to TRBD2. The CDR3 has 14 residues. V trimming: 1 base; J trimming: 8 bases; junction bases outside the gene matches: 6. CDR1 is DFQATT and CDR2 is SNEGSKA in the germline V gene (reference sequence). The DNA for the CDR3 is TGCAGTGCTAGAGTCGATAGCGGGAGACATGAGCAGTTCTTC. It codes for CSARVDSGRHEQFF.

This clone was observed a few times. V and J are TRBV6-2 or TRBV6-3 and TRBJ1-5; 9 bases agree with TRBD1. J lost 9 bases, V lost 2 bases, and 2 bases had no gene match. CDR1 is MNHEY and CDR2 is SVGEGT in the germline V gene. CDR3 length: 13 amino acids. CDR3 coding DNA: TGTGCCAGCAGTTACGGGACAGGGATGCCCCAGCATTTT. Residues: CASSYGTGMPQHF.

This clone is a singleton in its sample. The V gene is TRBV11-2, the J gene TRBJ2-7, with 10 bases fitting TRBD1. The germline V gene has CDR1 SGHAT and CDR2 FQNNGV. The CDR3 has 14 residues. V lost 1 base, J lost 6 bases, and 3 bases stayed unmatched. The CDR3 region has the DNA TGTGCCAGCAGCTTAGTGGGACAGGGGATCGAGCAGTACTTC. It specifies CASSLVGQGIEQYF.

For this clone: This sample also contains other DNA sequences that code for the same CDR3. The chain couples TRBV27 to TRBJ2-7; the D gene is possibly TRBD1 (6 bases). There are 14 residues in the CDR3. The V gene lost 2 bases and the J gene lost 0 bases, with 8 bases spanning the gap. Germline loops: CDR1 MNHEY, CDR2 SMNVEV (reference sequence). DNA for the CDR3: TGTGCCAGCAGTTTACGGGACACCTCCTACGAGCAGTACTTC. Its protein product is CASSLRDTSYEQYF.

The J gene is TRBJ2-5, the V gene TRBV6-2 or TRBV6-3; D is possibly TRBD2 (5 bases). The length of the CDR3 is 13 residues. The germline V gene encodes CDR1 MNHEY and CDR2 SVGEGT. V gave up 4 bases and J gave up 7 bases, with 13 bases separating them. The CDR3 reads CASSSGESRTQYF. The CDR3, as DNA: TGTGCCAGCAGTTCTGGGGAGTCCCGGACCCAGTACTTC.

By share, this clone counts as medium-sized (0.01 to 0.1%). The chain joins TRBV12-3 or TRBV12-4 to TRBJ1-2, with 7 bases fitting TRBD1. With 0 bases clipped from V and 6 bases from J, the junction kept 7 bases outside the gene matches. The CDR3 contains 15 residues. CDR3 amino acids: CASSLANRGLHGYTF. DNA for the CDR3: TGTGCCAGCAGTTTAGCGAACAGGGGTTTACATGGCTACACCTTC.